In its sample, the clone carrying this T cell receptor beta chain was seen many times. The record originates from a study of T cells in Graves' hyperthyroidism and ophthalmopathy. Using RNA transcripts as the source, TCR beta CDR3 regions were amplified. A first-round RT-PCR of the TCR CDR3 used the HTBI primer set. TCRdb called the multiplex PCR reads again in MiXCR, with one record for every CDR3 protein. The repertoire has under 350,000 distinct CDR3 sequences, approximately 15% of them found once; the top ten carry over 50%. Per germline, CDR1 MDHEN and CDR2 SYDVKM. The V and J ends lost 0 bases and 6 bases, in that order; junction bases with no gene match: 5. This CDR3 contains 15 residues.

Input material: blood. This sequence joins TRBV28 and TRBJ2-7; 10 bases fit TRBD1. This sequence was found in a woman aged 55-75 years with Graves' ophthalmopathy. This chain's CDR3 is CASSLWGQGNLEQYF. As DNA, the CDR3 is TGTGCCAGCAGTTTATGGGGACAGGGGAACCTCGAGCAGTACTTC. The full variable domain, in which reference TRBV28 and TRBJ2-7 provide the parts outside the CDR3, is DVKVTQSSRYLVKRTGEKVFLECVQDMDHENMFWYRQDPGLGLRLIYFSYDVKMKEKGDIPEGYSVSREKKERFSLILESASTNQTSMYLCASSLWGQGNLEQYFGPGTRLTVT.